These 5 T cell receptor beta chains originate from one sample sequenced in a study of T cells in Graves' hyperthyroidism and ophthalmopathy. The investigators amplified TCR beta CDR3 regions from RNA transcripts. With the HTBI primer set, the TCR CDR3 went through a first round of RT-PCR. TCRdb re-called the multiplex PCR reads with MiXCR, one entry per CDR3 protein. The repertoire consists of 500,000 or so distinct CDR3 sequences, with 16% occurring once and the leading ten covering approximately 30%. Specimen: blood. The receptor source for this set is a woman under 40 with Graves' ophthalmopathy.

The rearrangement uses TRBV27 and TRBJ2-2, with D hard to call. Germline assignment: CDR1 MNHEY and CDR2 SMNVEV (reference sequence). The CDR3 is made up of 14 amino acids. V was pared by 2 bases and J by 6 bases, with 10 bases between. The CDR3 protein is CASSLRYGSGELFF. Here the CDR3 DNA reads TGTGCCAGCAGTTTACGGTATGGGTCCGGGGAGCTGTTTTTT.

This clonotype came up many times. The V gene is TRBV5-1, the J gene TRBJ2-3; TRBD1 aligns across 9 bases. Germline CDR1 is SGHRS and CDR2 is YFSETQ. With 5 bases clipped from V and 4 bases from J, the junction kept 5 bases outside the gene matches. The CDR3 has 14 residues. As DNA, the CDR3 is TGCGCCAGCAGAGGGACAGGGAAGCCAGATACGCAGTATTTT. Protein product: CASRGTGKPDTQYF.

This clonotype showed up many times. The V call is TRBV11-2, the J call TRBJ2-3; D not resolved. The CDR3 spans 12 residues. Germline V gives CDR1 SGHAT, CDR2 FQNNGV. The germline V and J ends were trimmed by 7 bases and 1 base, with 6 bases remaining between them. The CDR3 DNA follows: TGTGCCAGCACTTTCGGCACAGATACGCAGTATTTT. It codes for CASTFGTDTQYF. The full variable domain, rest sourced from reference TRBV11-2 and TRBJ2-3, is EAGVAQSPRYKIIEKRQSVAFWCNPISGHATLYWYQQILGQGPKLLIQFQNNGVVDDSQLPKDRFSAERLKGVDSTLKIQPAKLEDSAVYLCASTFGTDTQYFGPGTRLTVL.

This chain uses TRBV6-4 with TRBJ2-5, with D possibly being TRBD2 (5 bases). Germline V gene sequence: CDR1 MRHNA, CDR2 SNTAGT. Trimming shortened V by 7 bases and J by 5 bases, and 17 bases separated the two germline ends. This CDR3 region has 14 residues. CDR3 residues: CASTPTTTRETQYF. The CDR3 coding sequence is TGTGCCAGCACCCCGACGACTACGAGGGAGACCCAGTACTTC.

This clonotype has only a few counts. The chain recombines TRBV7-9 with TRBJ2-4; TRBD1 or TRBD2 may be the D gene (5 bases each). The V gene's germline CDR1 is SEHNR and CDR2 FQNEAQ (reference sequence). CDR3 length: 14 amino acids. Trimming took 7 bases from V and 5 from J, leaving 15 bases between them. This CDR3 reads CASTPLRDQNIQYF. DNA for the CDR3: TGTGCCAGCACCCCACTCAGGGACCAAAACATTCAGTACTTC. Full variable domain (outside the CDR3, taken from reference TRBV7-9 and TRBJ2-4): DTGVSQNPRHKITKRGQNVTFRCDPISEHNRLYWYRQTLGQGPEFLTYFQNEAQLEKSRLLSDRFSAERPKGSFSTLEIQRTEQGDSAMYLCASTPLRDQNIQYFGAGTRLSVL.